A single sample gave rise to the 27 T cell receptor beta chains below, sequenced in a study of spatial heterogeneity in lung cancer (dated by TCRdb to the late 2010s). Receptors were amplified or captured by 5' RACE. TCRdb records NextSeq 500 as the sequencer. Clones were called with MiXCR by TCRdb after fastp trimmed the public reads at Q25, and only in-frame beta chains were retained. Records with the same CDR3 protein are collapsed into one entry carrying the most frequent genes and DNA. The sample profile shows approximately 56,000 distinct CDR3 sequences; 6% to 8.5% of them were found once. The top ten clones comprise approximately 35% of the sample. The time point tag for this specimen amounts to: blood at routine non-recurrence follow-up after resection. Whole RNA extracted from tumor and nontumor lung tissue, or from cryopreserved PBMC samples, was used for TCR sequencing without cell sorting.

Sequenced material: PBMCs, taken at follow-up. The receptor source for this set is a female donor with early-stage non-small cell lung cancer.

Only a few counts were recorded for this clonotype. V and J are TRBV2 and TRBJ1-6; D unclear. The length of the CDR3 is 13 residues. Trimming took off 6 bases at V and 5 bases at J, with 8 bases between the two ends. Germline V gene sequence: CDR1 SNHLY, CDR2 FYNNEI. The CDR3 loop is CASRFPNNSPLHF. DNA of the CDR3: TGTGCCAGCAGATTTCCCAATAATTCACCCCTCCACTTT.

The table lists this clonotype with many counts. This rearrangement joins TRBV28 to TRBJ1-3; tentatively, D is TRBD1 (5 bases). The ends were cut back, 3 bases at V and 4 bases at J, with 10 bases in the middle. The germline CDR1 and CDR2 sequences are MDHEN and SYDVKM. The CDR3 is 14 residues long. The CDR3, as DNA: TGTGCCAGCAGTTTCCAGGGAGCAGGAAACACCATATATTTT. Protein product: CASSFQGAGNTIYF.

This clonotype was recorded many times. This chain joins TRBV5-1 and TRBJ2-5, with TRBD2 matching over 9 bases. This CDR3 comprises 17 residues. V was pared by 0 bases and J by 1 base, with 7 bases of the junction left unmatched. Germline-derived CDR1 and CDR2 are SGHRS and YFSETQ. In DNA, the CDR3 is TGCGCCAGCAGCTTGGGGCTCCTAGCGGGGCTCCAAGAGACCCAGTACTTC. This translates into CASSLGLLAGLQETQYF.

The chain links TRBV27 to TRBJ2-5; no clear D. The CDR3 loop spans 14 amino acids. Trimming left V 3 bases short and J 2 bases short, with 10 bases between. Germline CDR1 is MNHEY and CDR2 is SMNVEV (reference sequence). The CDR3 region has the DNA TGTGCCAGCAGTTTGCTTGGGATACAAGAGACCCAGTACTTC. Amino acid sequence: CASSLLGIQETQYF.

This clonotype has more than one count but fewer than ten. The CDR3 protein is CASSFGQGGQPQHF. The CDR3 DNA sequence: TGTGCCAGCAGCTTCGGACAGGGGGGTCAGCCCCAGCATTTT. The V gene is TRBV7-9, the J gene TRBJ1-5; 10 bases are a match to TRBD1. V gave up 3 bases and J gave up 6 bases; unmatched junction bases: 2. CDR3 length: 14 amino acids. Germline-derived CDR1 and CDR2 are SEHNR and FQNEAQ (reference sequence).

This clonotype was seen at least ten times. This chain uses TRBV5-4 with TRBJ2-3; D is perhaps TRBD2 (6 bases). The CDR3 is 15 residues long. V gave up 4 bases and J gave up 8 bases, with 20 bases separating them. Germline CDR1 reads SGHNT; CDR2 reads YYREEE (reference sequence). As DNA, the CDR3 is TGTGCCAGCAGCCGCACAGTGGGAGGTATTGTTACGCAGTATTTT. Its protein is CASSRTVGGIVTQYF.

This clonotype was detected ten times or more. CDR3 DNA sequence: TGCAGTGCTAGAGATCCTAGCGGGGTGGGACAGGCGGCAGATGAGCAGTTCTTC. Residues: CSARDPSGVGQAADEQFF. The V gene is TRBV20-1, the J gene TRBJ2-1; D is perhaps TRBD2 (9 bases). V lost 0 bases, J lost 8 bases, and 26 bases lay in between. CDR1 DFQATT and CDR2 SNEGSKA come from the germline V gene (reference sequence). The CDR3 is 18 amino acids.

This clonotype was seen a handful of times. The rearrangement links TRBV12-3 or TRBV12-4 to TRBJ1-2; D unclear. This CDR3 has 11 residues. V dropped 6 bases and J dropped 0 bases, with 2 bases sitting between them. The CDR3 region is CASRTNYGYTF. In DNA form, the CDR3 reads TGTGCCAGCAGAACTAACTATGGCTACACCTTC.

This clonotype came up many times. V usage is TRBV12-3 or TRBV12-4 and J usage is TRBJ2-5; TRBD1 is a possible D gene (5 bases). V lost 6 bases to trimming and J lost 6 bases, with 17 bases between them. This CDR3 region has 14 residues. CDR3 bases: TGTGCCAGCAGCCAGAAGGGGATTGAGAAGACCCAGTACTTC. Protein sequence: CASSQKGIEKTQYF.

The chain couples TRBV7-2 to TRBJ2-5, with 8 bases aligning to TRBD2. The CDR3 totals 13 residues. Germline V gene data show CDR1 as SGHTA and CDR2 as FQGNSA. V trimming: 1 base; J trimming: 8 bases; junction bases outside the gene matches: 3. CDR3 region: CASSLELAGTQYF. DNA for the CDR3: TGTGCCAGCAGCTTAGAGCTAGCGGGCACCCAGTACTTC.

The V call is TRBV5-1, the J call TRBJ1-2; D possibly corresponds to TRBD1 (5 bases). V was clipped by 4 bases and J by 3 bases, with 10 bases between them. Germline CDR1 and CDR2: SGHRS and YFSETQ. The CDR3 totals 13 residues. Here the CDR3 DNA reads TGCGCCAGCAGCCCTGGGGGGTACTATGGCTACACCTTC. The encoded protein is CASSPGGYYGYTF.

In its sample, this clonotype was seen many times. The chain combines TRBV6-5 with TRBJ1-5, with D unresolved. This CDR3 comprises 15 residues. Germline CDR1 MNHEY, CDR2 SVGAGI. V lost 2 bases and J lost 2, with 10 bases in between. The CDR3 nucleotides are TGTGCCAGCAGTTACGCGTTCGGAGGCAATCAGCCCCAGCATTTT. Translation: CASSYAFGGNQPQHF.

In its sample, this clonotype was seen many times. The chain uses TRBV4-1 and TRBJ1-4, with D perhaps matching TRBD1 (5 bases). Trimming removed 1 base from V and 8 bases from J, with 17 bases in between. In germline, CDR1 is MGHRA, CDR2 YSYEKL. The CDR3 totals 16 residues. CDR3 region: CASSQGRGRGFEKLFF. The DNA for the CDR3 is TGCGCCAGCAGCCAAGGGAGGGGTCGGGGATTCGAAAAACTGTTTTTT.

A few counts support this clonotype. V and J are TRBV18 and TRBJ1-5; D unresolved. Germline V gene lookup returns CDR1 KGHSH and CDR2 LQKENI. This CDR3 region has 14 residues. Trimming took 2 bases from V and 5 from J, leaving 10 bases between them. CDR3: CASSPNYGDQPQHF. DNA for the CDR3: TGTGCCAGCTCACCAAATTATGGAGATCAGCCCCAGCATTTT.

The sample holds a few counts of this clonotype. The chain combines TRBV13 with TRBJ2-7; D gene ambiguous. The CDR3 has 14 amino acids. V gave up 2 bases and J gave up 0 bases, with 8 bases separating them. The germline gives CDR1 PRHDT, CDR2 FYEKMQ (reference sequence). DNA for the CDR3: TGTGCCAGCAGCTTACGGCGAAGCTCCTACGAGCAGTACTTC. Translated, it gives CASSLRRSSYEQYF.

This clonotype has a count of ten or more. The CDR3 protein is CASSLGAGQTYEQYF. The CDR3 DNA reads as TGTGCCAGCAGCTTGGGGGCAGGGCAGACCTACGAGCAGTACTTC. The chain combines TRBV7-9 with TRBJ2-7; perhaps TRBD1 as D (6 bases). The CDR3 is 15 residues long. CDR1 SEHNR and CDR2 FQNEAQ come from the germline V gene (reference sequence). Between the trimmed V and J ends, which lost 3 bases and 2 bases, there was a span of 14 bases. Together with reference TRBV7-9 and TRBJ2-7, the CDR3 gives the full variable domain: DTGVSQNPRHKITKRGQNVTFRCDPISEHNRLYWYRQTLGQGPEFLTYFQNEAQLEKSRLLSDRFSAERPKGSFSTLEIQRTEQGDSAMYLCASSLGAGQTYEQYFGPGTRLTVT.

The J gene is TRBJ1-3, the V gene TRBV5-5; D unclear. The CDR3 has 16 residues. Trimming removed 0 bases at V and 1 base at J, with 11 bases between. Germline-derived CDR1 and CDR2 are SGHKS and YYEKEE (reference sequence). The CDR3 DNA reads as TGTGCCAGCAGCTTGGGAACACCGTTGTCTGGAAACACCATATATTTT. Protein: CASSLGTPLSGNTIYF.

This clonotype was recorded a few times. The DNA for the CDR3 is TGTGCCAGCAGTTTACGGGGTGGGGACACTGAAGCTTTCTTT. The encoded protein is CASSLRGGDTEAFF. The chain uses TRBV28 and TRBJ1-1; D is uncertain. Germline assignment: CDR1 MDHEN and CDR2 SYDVKM. V shed 2 bases and J shed 3 bases, with 10 bases lying between them. This CDR3 contains 14 residues.

This sequence joins TRBV5-1 and TRBJ2-1, with 9 bases fitting TRBD2. The CDR3 spans 15 residues. The ends lost 4 bases at V and 2 bases at J; junction bases unmatched: 4. Germline V gives CDR1 SGHRS, CDR2 YFSETQ. In DNA, the CDR3 is TGCGCCAGCAGCCCTAGCGGGGACCCCTACAATGAGCAGTTCTTC. Protein product: CASSPSGDPYNEQFF.

The chain links TRBV29-1 to TRBJ1-3, with D uncertain. V gave up 6 bases and J gave up 0 bases, with 9 bases separating them. Germline lookup yields CDR1 SQVTM and CDR2 ANQGSEA. The CDR3 is made up of 13 amino acids. CDR3 loop: CSVRLNSGNTIYF. The CDR3 nucleotides are TGCAGCGTCCGGTTAAACTCTGGAAACACCATATATTTT.

This clonotype was seen repeatedly, ten times or more. The chain carries TRBV29-1 and TRBJ1-1; D is possibly TRBD1 (5 bases). V lost 5 bases and J lost 5, with 15 bases in between. This CDR3 region has 13 residues. Germline V gene lookup returns CDR1 SQVTM and CDR2 ANQGSEA. The CDR3 sequence is CSVLLSGGTEAFF. CDR3 nucleotides: TGCAGCGTTCTTCTTTCCGGGGGGACTGAAGCTTTCTTT. The whole variable domain, filled in from reference TRBV29-1 and TRBJ1-1, reads SAVISQKPSRDICQRGTSLTIQCQVDSQVTMMFWYRQQPGQSLTLIATANQGSEATYESGFVIDKFPISRPNLTFSTLTVSNMSPEDSSIYLCSVLLSGGTEAFFGQGTRLTVV.

This clonotype was recorded at least ten times. This chain links TRBV10-3 with TRBJ2-5; TRBD1 matches at 7 bases. This CDR3 spans 17 amino acids. Germline V CDR1 and CDR2: ENHRY, SYGVKD. J lost 5 bases, V lost 6 bases, and 18 bases had no gene match. CDR3 DNA sequence: TGTGCCATCAGCAACACGATGACAGGGTCTGGGGAGGAGACCCAGTACTTC. Its translation is CAISNTMTGSGEETQYF.

The chain is built from TRBV18 and TRBJ1-1; 8 nucleotides line up with TRBD1. The CDR3 is 19 residues long. Losses at the gene ends were 4 bases for V and 0 bases for J; bases not matched to a gene: 16. The germline V gene has CDR1 KGHSH and CDR2 LQKENI. The DNA of the CDR3 is TGTGCCAGCTCACGGGGGGACAGGCCTACGGCGGGTATGAACACTGAAGCTTTCTTT. Amino acid sequence: CASSRGDRPTAGMNTEAFF.

This clonotype was seen many times. The rearrangement links TRBV3-1 to TRBJ2-6; 8 bases line up with TRBD1. The CDR3 length is 15 residues. J lost 2 bases, V lost 5 bases, and 2 bases had no gene match. Germline values: CDR1 LGHDT, CDR2 YNNKEL (reference sequence). CDR3 sequence reads: CASSSQGAGANVLTF. The CDR3 nucleotides read TGTGCCAGCAGCTCACAGGGGGCTGGGGCCAACGTCCTGACTTTC.

The chain uses TRBV10-1 and TRBJ2-5, with TRBD1 identical over 9 bases. The ends lost 7 bases at V and 5 bases at J; junction bases unmatched: 11. The CDR3 extends over 15 amino acids. Germline values: CDR1 WNHNN, CDR2 SYGVQD (reference sequence). In DNA form, the CDR3 reads TGCGCCAGCACCCACCCCGGGACAGGGATTGAGACCCAGTACTTC. Translation: CASTHPGTGIETQYF.

About this clonotype: One base away lies a much larger clone, so this may be a sequencing read error. The rearrangement joins TRBV11-2 to TRBJ2-5, with D tentatively TRBD2 (5 bases). The germline gives CDR1 SGHAT, CDR2 FQNNGV. There are 14 residues in the CDR3. The germline V and J ends were trimmed by 3 bases and 2 bases, with 10 bases remaining between them. CDR3 DNA sequence: TGTGCCAGCAGCTTTATAGCGTCGCAAGAGACCCAGTACTTC. Encoded protein: CASSFIASQETQYF.

The table lists this clonotype with a few counts. The chain uses TRBV5-1 and TRBJ2-1; TRBD2 is a possible D gene (5 bases). This CDR3 region has 12 residues. The V gene lost 4 bases and the J gene lost 13 bases, with 15 bases spanning the gap. Germline V gene data show CDR1 as SGHRS and CDR2 as YFSETQ. The CDR3 DNA reads TGCGCCAGCAGCCTTGAGGGTAGGTTACAGTTCTTC. Its protein product is CASSLEGRLQFF.